The present entry profiles one T cell receptor beta chain with its context. What it binds is unknown. This sample stems from a study of T-cell memory formation after mild COVID-19. TCRdb reanalysed the 5' RACE reads using MiXCR and keeps one entry per CDR3 protein. The sample yields about 440,000 distinct CDR3 sequences, 20% seen once. Between the trimmed V and J ends, which lost 5 bases and 4 bases, there was a span of 5 bases. This CDR3 comprises 11 residues. Germline loops: CDR1 KGHSH, CDR2 LQKENI. General study results and limits: Clones contracting over day 15 to 85 were CD4/CD8 balanced, with later expanders leaning CD4+.

The TCR originated in an adult woman who had mild COVID-19 (a few samples of this study predate the infection). Cell type and time point are not known. V gene TRBV18 combines with J gene TRBJ1-1; D unclear. Sequenced material: PBMCs or a T cell subset sorted from them (not recorded which). Written as DNA, the CDR3 is TGTGCCAGCTCAGGGGTCACTGAAGCTTTCTTT. This codes for CASSGVTEAFF.